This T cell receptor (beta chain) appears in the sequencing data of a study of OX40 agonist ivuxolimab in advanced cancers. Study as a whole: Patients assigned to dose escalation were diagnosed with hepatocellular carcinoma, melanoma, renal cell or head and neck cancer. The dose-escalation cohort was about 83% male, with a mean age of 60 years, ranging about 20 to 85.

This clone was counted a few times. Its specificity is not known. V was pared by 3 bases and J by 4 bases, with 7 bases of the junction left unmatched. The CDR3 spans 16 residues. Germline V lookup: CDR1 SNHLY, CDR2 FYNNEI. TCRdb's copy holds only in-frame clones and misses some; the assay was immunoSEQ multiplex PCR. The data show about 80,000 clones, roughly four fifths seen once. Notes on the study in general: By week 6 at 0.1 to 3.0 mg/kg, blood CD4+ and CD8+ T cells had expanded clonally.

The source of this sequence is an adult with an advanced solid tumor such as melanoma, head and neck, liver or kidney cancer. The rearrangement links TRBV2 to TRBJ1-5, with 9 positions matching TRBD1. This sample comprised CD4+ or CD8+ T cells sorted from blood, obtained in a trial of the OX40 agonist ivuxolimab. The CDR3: CASSERTGAGNQPQHF. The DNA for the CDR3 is TGTGCCAGCAGTGAGCGGACAGGGGCTGGTAATCAGCCCCAGCATTTT.